This T cell receptor (beta chain) was captured in a study of OX40 agonist ivuxolimab in advanced cancers. V lost 0 bases and J lost 6, with 11 bases in between. The CDR3 covers 14 residues. Germline loops: CDR1 SGDLS, CDR2 YYNGEE. The table came from immunoSEQ multiplex PCR; TCRdb's copy has only in-frame clones and leaves some out. The sample carries some 77,000 clones, more than 85% recorded once. The specimen comprised CD4+ or CD8+ T cells sorted from blood, sampled in a trial of the OX40 agonist ivuxolimab. The sequence derives from an adult with an advanced solid tumor such as melanoma, head and neck, liver or kidney cancer. V gene TRBV9 combines with J gene TRBJ2-3; no definite D call. The CDR3 protein is CASSVDVLGDTQYF. Written as DNA, the CDR3 is TGTGCCAGCAGCGTAGATGTGCTGGGGGATACGCAGTATTTT.